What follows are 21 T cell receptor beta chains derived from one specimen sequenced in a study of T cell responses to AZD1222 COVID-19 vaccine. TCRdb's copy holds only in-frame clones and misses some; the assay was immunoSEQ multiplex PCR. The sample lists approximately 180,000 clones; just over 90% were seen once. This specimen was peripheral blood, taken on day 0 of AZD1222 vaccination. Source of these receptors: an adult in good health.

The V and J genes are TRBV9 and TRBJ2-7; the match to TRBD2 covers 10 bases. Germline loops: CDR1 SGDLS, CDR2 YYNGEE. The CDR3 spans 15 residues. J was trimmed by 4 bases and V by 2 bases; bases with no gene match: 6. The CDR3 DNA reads TGTGCCAGCAGCGTGGGAGCGGGAGGGGTTTACGAGCAGTACTTC. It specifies CASSVGAGGVYEQYF.

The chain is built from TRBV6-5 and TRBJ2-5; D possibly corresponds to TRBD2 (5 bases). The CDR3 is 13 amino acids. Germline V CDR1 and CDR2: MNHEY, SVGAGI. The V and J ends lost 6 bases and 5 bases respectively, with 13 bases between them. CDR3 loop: CASSRTVMETQYF. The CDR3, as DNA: TGTGCCAGCAGCAGGACTGTCATGGAGACCCAGTACTTC.

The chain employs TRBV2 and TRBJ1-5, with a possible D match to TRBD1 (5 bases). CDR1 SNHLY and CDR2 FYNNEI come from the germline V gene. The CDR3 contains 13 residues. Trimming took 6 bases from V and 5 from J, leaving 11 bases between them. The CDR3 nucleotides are TGTGCCAGCAGACAGGTCTCCGATCAGCCCCAGCATTTT. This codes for CASRQVSDQPQHF.

This CDR3 is CASSPGTTEAFF. For the CDR3, the DNA is TGTGCCAGCAGCCCCGGGACAACTGAAGCTTTCTTT. The chain has TRBV9 and TRBJ1-1, with a weak D call TRBD1 (6 bases). This CDR3 is built from 12 residues. Germline assignment: CDR1 SGDLS and CDR2 YYNGEE. V was pared by 4 bases and J by 5 bases, with 9 bases between.

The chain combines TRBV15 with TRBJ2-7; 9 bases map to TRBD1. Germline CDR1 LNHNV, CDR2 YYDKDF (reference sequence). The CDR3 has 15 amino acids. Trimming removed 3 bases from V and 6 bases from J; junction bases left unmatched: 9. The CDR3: CATSRPGQGSREQYF. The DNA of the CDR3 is TGTGCCACCAGCAGGCCGGGACAGGGAAGCCGCGAGCAGTACTTC. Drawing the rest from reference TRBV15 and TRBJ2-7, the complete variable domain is DAMVIQNPRYQVTQFGKPVTLSCSQTLNHNVMYWYQQKSSQAPKLLFHYYDKDFNNEADTPDNFQSRRPNTSFCFLDIRSPGLGDTAMYLCATSRPGQGSREQYFGPGTRLTVT.

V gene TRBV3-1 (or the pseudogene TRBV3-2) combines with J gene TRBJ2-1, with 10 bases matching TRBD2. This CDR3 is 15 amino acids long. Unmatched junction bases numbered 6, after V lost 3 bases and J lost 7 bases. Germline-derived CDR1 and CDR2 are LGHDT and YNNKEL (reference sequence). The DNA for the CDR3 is TGTGCCAGCAGCCACCGTTTAGCGGGAGGTAATGAGCAGTTCTTC. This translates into CASSHRLAGGNEQFF.

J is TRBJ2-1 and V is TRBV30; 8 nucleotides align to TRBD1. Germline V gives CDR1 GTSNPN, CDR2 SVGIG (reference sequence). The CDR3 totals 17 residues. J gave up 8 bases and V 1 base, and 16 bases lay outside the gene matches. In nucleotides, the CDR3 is TGTGCCTGGAGTGCCACCGGACAGGGTAGGGTAACGGATGAGCAGTTCTTC. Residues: CAWSATGQGRVTDEQFF.

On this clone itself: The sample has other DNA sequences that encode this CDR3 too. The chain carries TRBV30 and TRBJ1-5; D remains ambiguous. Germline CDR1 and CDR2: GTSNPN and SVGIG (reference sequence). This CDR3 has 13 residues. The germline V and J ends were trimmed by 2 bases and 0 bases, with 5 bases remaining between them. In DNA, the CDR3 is TGTGCCTGGAGTAGGGATAGCAATCAGCCCCAGCATTTT. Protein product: CAWSRDSNQPQHF.

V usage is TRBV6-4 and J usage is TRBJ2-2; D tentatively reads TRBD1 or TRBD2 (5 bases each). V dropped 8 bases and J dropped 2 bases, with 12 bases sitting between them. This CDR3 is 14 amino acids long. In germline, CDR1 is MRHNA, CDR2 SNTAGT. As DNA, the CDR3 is TGTGCCAGCCGTCGGGACCGCAACACCGGGGAGCTGTTTTTT. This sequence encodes CASRRDRNTGELFF.

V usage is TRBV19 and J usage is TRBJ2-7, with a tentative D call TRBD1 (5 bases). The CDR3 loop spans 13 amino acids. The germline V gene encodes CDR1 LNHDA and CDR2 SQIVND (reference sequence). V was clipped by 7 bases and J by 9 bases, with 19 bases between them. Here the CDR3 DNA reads TGTGCCAGTACCCCCGGAGTGGGGCGCGGGCAGTACTTC. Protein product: CASTPGVGRGQYF.

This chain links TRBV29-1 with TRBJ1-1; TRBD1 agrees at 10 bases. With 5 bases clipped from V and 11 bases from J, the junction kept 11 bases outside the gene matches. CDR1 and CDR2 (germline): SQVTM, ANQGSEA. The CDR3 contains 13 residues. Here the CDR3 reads CSVRSSGTGVAFF. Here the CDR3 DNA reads TGCAGCGTTCGCTCTTCCGGGACAGGGGTGGCTTTCTTT. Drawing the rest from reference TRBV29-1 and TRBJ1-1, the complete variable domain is SAVISQKPSRDICQRGTSLTIQCQVDSQVTMMFWYRQQPGQSLTLIATANQGSEATYESGFVIDKFPISRPNLTFSTLTVSNMSPEDSSIYLCSVRSSGTGVAFFGQGTRLTVV.

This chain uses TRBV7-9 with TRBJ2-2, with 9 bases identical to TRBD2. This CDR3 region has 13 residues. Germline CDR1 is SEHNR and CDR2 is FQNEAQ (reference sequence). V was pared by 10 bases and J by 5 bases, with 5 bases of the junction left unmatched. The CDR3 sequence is CAKAGGYTGELFF. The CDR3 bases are TGTGCCAAAGCGGGAGGATATACCGGGGAGCTGTTTTTT.

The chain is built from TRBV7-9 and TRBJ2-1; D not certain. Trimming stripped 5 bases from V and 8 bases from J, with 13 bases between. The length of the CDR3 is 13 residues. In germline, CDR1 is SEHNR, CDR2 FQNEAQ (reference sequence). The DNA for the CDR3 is TGTGCCAGCAGCCCCACGCCCCCCGATGAGCAGTTCTTC. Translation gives CASSPTPPDEQFF.

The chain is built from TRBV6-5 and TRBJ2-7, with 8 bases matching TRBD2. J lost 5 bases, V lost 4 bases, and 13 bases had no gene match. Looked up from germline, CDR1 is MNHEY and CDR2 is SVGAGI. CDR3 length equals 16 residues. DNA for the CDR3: TGTGCCAGCAGTTCCCGACTAGCGCCCCATCTCAACGAGCAGTACTTC. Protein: CASSSRLAPHLNEQYF.

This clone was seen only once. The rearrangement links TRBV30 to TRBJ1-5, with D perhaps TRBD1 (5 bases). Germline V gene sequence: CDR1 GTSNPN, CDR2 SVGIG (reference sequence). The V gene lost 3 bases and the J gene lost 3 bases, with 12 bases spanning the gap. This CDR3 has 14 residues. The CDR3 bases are TGTGCCTGGAGAAGGCAGGGCGTCAATCAGCCCCAGCATTTT. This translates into CAWRRQGVNQPQHF.

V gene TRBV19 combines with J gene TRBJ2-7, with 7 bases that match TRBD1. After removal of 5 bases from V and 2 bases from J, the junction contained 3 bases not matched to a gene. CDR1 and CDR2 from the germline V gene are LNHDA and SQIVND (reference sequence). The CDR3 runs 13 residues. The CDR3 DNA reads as TGTGCCAGTAGTTTTGGACAGGCCTACGAGCAGTACTTC. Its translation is CASSFGQAYEQYF.

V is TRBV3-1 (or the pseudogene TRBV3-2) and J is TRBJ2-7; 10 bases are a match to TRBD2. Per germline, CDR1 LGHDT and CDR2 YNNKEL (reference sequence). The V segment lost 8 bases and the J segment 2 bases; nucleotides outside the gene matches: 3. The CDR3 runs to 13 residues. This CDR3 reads CASSLAGPYEQYF. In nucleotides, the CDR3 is TGTGCCAGCTCACTAGCGGGACCCTACGAGCAGTACTTC.

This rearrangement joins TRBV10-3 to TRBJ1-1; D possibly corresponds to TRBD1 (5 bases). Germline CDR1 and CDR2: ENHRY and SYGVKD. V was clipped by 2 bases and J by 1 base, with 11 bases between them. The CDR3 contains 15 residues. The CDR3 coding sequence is TGTGCCATCAGTGAGCGGGGGGGGAGGAACACTGAAGCTTTCTTT. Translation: CAISERGGRNTEAFF.

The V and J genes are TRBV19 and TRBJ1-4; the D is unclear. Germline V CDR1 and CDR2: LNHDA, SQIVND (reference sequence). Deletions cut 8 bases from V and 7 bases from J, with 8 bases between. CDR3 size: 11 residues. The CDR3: CASSAFEKLFF. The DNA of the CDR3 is TGTGCCAGTTCGGCGTTTGAAAAACTGTTTTTT.

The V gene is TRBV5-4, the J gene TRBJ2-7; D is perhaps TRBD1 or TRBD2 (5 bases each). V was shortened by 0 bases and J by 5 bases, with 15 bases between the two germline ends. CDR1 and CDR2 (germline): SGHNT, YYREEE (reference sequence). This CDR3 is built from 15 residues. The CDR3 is CASSLDGTQLHEQYF. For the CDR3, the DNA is TGTGCCAGCAGCTTGGACGGGACCCAACTCCACGAGCAGTACTTC.

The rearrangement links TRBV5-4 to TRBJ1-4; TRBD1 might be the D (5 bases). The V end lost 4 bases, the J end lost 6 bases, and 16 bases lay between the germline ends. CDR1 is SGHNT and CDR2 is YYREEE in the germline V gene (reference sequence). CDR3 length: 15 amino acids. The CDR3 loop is CASSAGSGPDEKLFF. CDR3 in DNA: TGTGCCAGCAGCGCAGGGTCCGGACCGGATGAAAAACTGTTTTTT.